Listed here is a single T cell receptor beta chain. This sample stems from a study of shared clonotypes between healthy human individuals. Sequencing was performed with immunoSEQ multiplex PCR; in TCRdb, only in-frame clones are kept and a portion is missing. The sample holds under 2,500,000 clones; almost 96% are singletons and the top ten take around 0.13%. The clonotype was recovered from a man younger than 35 in good health. What was sequenced was naive CD4+ T cells sorted from blood. As for subset: CD45RA+ positively selected.

The CDR3 loop is CASRWGQLNQPQHF. CDR3 in DNA: TGTGCCAGCAGGTGGGGACAACTCAATCAGCCCCAGCATTTT. The genes are TRBV28 and TRBJ1-5, with TRBD1 as a possible D gene (6 bases). V dropped 6 bases and J dropped 3 bases, with 12 bases sitting between them. The CDR3 sequence is 14 residues long. Germline V gene lookup returns CDR1 MDHEN and CDR2 SYDVKM.